Listed here is a single TCR beta chain. Its antigen is still unknown. Sequenced by immunoSEQ multiplex PCR; TCRdb stores in-frame clones only, minus some. The sample has some 27,000 clones, 74% seen once; the top ten hold around a quarter. These data originate in a study of CD4 T cells in relation to SARS-CoV-2 and coronaviruses. The study's findings and limits: Compared with monoreactive clones, crossreactive clones showed significantly weaker SARS-CoV-2 expansion.

CD4+ T cells from unexposed donors were obtained before the COVID-19 pandemic (2011-2018). The cells were cultured for approximately 10 days before CD4+ T cells were isolated. On days 3 and 7, cultures got half fresh IL-2 medium. The length of the CDR3 is 15 residues. Trimming took 2 bases from V and 2 from J, leaving 12 bases between them. The germline CDR1 and CDR2 sequences are KGHSH and LQKENI. The TCR was taken from a human donor in good health. The sequenced sample consisted of CD4+ T cells from PBMCs, cultured in vitro. The chain recombines TRBV18 with TRBJ2-5, with D possibly called TRBD1 or TRBD2 (6 bases each). The CDR3 DNA follows: TGTGCCAGCTCACCAGGGGGGCCACTACAAGAGACCCAGTACTTC. Its translation is CASSPGGPLQETQYF.